This T cell receptor beta chain originates from a study of cytomegalovirus exposure and HLA in healthy donors. The study, taken as a whole, reports: The listing of 150 to 200 TCR beta chains classed them as cytomegalovirus-associated.

In germline, CDR1 is SGDLS, CDR2 YYNGEE. The CDR3 runs to 17 residues. Deletions cut 4 bases from V and 1 base from J, with 20 bases between. Of note for this clone: Its antigen is undetermined.

Both 60 Vbeta primers and 13 Jbeta primers went into the PCR. Method: immunoSEQ multiplex PCR; TCRdb's copy keeps in-frame clones and lacks some. The sample has 120,000 or so clones, roughly three fifths seen once; the top ten hold roughly 8.6%. This TCR came from a woman between 40 and 55 years old in good health and CMV-seropositive. The source material was PBMCs. The rearrangement links TRBV9 to TRBJ2-5; D may be TRBD1 (5 bases). CDR3 sequence reads: CASSRPQTGIFQETQYF. DNA of the CDR3: TGTGCCAGCAGCCGCCCCCAAACAGGAATCTTCCAAGAGACCCAGTACTTC.